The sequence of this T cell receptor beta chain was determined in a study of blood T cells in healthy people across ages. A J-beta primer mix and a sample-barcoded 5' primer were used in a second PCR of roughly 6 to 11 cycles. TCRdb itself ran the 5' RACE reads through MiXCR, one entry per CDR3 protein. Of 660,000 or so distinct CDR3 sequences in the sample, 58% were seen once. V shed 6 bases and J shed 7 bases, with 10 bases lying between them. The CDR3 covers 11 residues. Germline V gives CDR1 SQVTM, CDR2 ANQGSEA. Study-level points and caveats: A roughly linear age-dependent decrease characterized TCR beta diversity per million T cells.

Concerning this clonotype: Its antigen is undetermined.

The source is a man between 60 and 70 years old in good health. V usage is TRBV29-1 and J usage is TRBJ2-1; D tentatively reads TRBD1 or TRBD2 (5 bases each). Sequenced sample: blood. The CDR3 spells CSVGTINEQFF. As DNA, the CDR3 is TGCAGCGTCGGGACGATTAATGAGCAGTTCTTC.